This TCR beta chain was captured by sequencing in a study of T cell repertoires in cytomegalovirus infection. About the research overall: Signatures in public TCR beta sequences pointed to both CMV infection and matching HLA type. Findings and limits, study-wide: Clonotype analysis showed dominance of the ex vivo response by HLA-C-restricted CMV-specific TCR beta clonotypes. Cumulative frequency of public TCR beta families picked out carriers of CMV plus the relevant HLA.

The table lists this clonotype with a few counts. The target antigen is unknown. This CDR3 is 15 amino acids long. V was pared by 6 bases and J by 0 bases, with 15 bases between. Germline assignment: CDR1 SGHRS and CDR2 YFSETQ. Via MiXCR, TCRdb re-called the reads, giving one row per CDR3 protein. The table records 300,000 or so distinct CDR3 sequences, around 10% of them present only once. Sequencing was carried out using PBMCs. V is TRBV5-1 and J is TRBJ1-1; D call uncertain. The TCR comes from a human donor in good health (CMV status not recorded). Some clones in this sample may be carry-over from other donors' samples. The CDR3 loop reads CASTLLAGMNTEAFF. The CDR3 coding sequence is TGCGCCAGCACCCTCCTCGCGGGCATGAACACTGAAGCTTTCTTT.